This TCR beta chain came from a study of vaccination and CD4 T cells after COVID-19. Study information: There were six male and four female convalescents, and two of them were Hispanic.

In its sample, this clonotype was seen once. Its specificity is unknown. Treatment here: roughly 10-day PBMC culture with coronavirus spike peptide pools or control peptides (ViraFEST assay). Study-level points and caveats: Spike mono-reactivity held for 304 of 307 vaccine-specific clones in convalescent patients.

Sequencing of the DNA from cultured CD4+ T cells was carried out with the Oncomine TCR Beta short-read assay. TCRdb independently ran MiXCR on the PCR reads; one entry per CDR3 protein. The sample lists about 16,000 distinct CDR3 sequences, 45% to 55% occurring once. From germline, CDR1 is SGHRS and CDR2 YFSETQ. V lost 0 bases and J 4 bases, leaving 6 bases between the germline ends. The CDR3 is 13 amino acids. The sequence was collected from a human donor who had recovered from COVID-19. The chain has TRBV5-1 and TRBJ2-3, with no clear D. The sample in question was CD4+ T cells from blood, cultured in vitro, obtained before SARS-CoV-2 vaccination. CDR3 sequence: CASSLDSADTQYF. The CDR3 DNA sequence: TGCGCCAGCAGCTTGGACAGTGCAGATACGCAGTATTTT.